These 12 T cell receptor beta chains originate from one sample sequenced in a study of cytomegalovirus exposure and HLA in healthy donors. With 60 Vbeta and 13 Jbeta primers, the PCR was carried out. Profiled with immunoSEQ multiplex PCR; TCRdb holds only in-frame clones, not every one. The sample yields more than 70,000 clones, approximately 76% seen once. Material for sequencing was PBMCs. These receptors were collected from a man aged 25 to 45 in good health and CMV-seropositive.

The chain has TRBV7-9 and TRBJ2-3; the D gene is possibly TRBD2 (6 bases). The CDR3 has 16 amino acids. CDR1 SEHNR and CDR2 FQNEAQ come from the germline V gene (reference sequence). V lost 3 bases, J lost 0 bases, and 13 bases lay in between. DNA for the CDR3: TGTGCCAGCAGCTTGGGGACTGGGGGTAGCACAGATACGCAGTATTTT. Translated: CASSLGTGGSTDTQYF.

This clone was found a few times. The V call is TRBV7-9, the J call TRBJ1-5; the match to TRBD1 covers 10 bases. Germline V gene lookup returns CDR1 SEHNR and CDR2 FQNEAQ (reference sequence). Losses at the gene ends were 5 bases for V and 3 bases for J; bases not matched to a gene: 7. The CDR3 is 16 amino acids. CDR3 sequence: CASSRAGTGVNQPQHF. CDR3 in DNA: TGTGCCAGCAGCCGGGCGGGGACAGGGGTCAATCAGCCCCAGCATTTT. Looking up the rest from reference TRBV7-9 and TRBJ1-5 gives the full variable domain: DTGVSQNPRHKITKRGQNVTFRCDPISEHNRLYWYRQTLGQGPEFLTYFQNEAQLEKSRLLSDRFSAERPKGSFSTLEIQRTEQGDSAMYLCASSRAGTGVNQPQHFGDGTRLSIL.

The chain is built from TRBV14 and TRBJ2-2; D is perhaps TRBD2 (6 bases). This CDR3 contains 15 residues. From germline, CDR1 is SGHDN and CDR2 FVKESK. With 1 base removed from V and 4 bases from J, the gap between germline ends came to 10 bases. The CDR3 DNA reads TGTGCCAGCAGCCAAGCGCTGGGGGGCACCGGGGAGCTGTTTTTT. This codes for CASSQALGGTGELFF. Full variable domain (rest looked up from reference TRBV14 and TRBJ2-2): EAGVTQFPSHSVIEKGQTVTLRCDPISGHDNLYWYRRVMGKEIKFLLHFVKESKQDESGMPNNRFLAERTGGTYSTLKVQPAELEDSGVYFCASSQALGGTGELFFGEGSRLTVL.

The rearrangement joins TRBV6-4 to TRBJ1-2; a weak D match, TRBD1 (5 bases). The CDR3 length is 13 residues. Germline V gives CDR1 MRHNA, CDR2 SNTAGT. Trimming left V 6 bases short and J 5 bases short, with 13 bases between. CDR3 in DNA: TGTGCCAGCAGCGCAGGGAACCGGTATGGCTACACCTTC. Translation gives CASSAGNRYGYTF.

The rearrangement uses TRBV7-3 and TRBJ2-5, with 10 bases identical to TRBD2. This CDR3 region has 14 residues. V gave up 8 bases and J gave up 5 bases; unmatched junction bases: 8. From germline, CDR1 is SGHTA and CDR2 FQGTGA. CDR3 in amino acids: CASAPGLAFETQYF. The CDR3 bases are TGTGCCAGCGCACCGGGACTAGCGTTCGAGACCCAGTACTTC.

This chain uses TRBV6-5 with TRBJ2-2; 7 bases line up with TRBD1. This CDR3 spans 15 amino acids. CDR1 is MNHEY and CDR2 is SVGAGI in the germline V gene. Trimming took 2 bases from V and 4 from J; bases not matched to a gene: 4. The CDR3 reads CASSYGTGVTGELFF. As DNA, the CDR3 is TGTGCCAGCAGTTACGGTACAGGGGTCACCGGGGAGCTGTTTTTT.

The chain uses TRBV4-2 and TRBJ2-7; D gene ambiguous. Trimming pared 0 bases from V and 5 bases from J, leaving 8 bases between. The CDR3 sequence is 13 residues long. CDR1 is LGHNA and CDR2 is YNFKEQ in the germline V gene. The CDR3 nucleotides are TGTGCCAGCAGCCAAGATCTTCGGGACGAGCAGTACTTC. It codes for CASSQDLRDEQYF.

The chain uses TRBV4-3 and TRBJ1-5, with D possibly being TRBD1 (5 bases). This CDR3 contains 19 residues. Germline CDR1 reads LGHNA; CDR2 reads YSLEER. The V end was cut by 1 base, the J end by 5 bases, with 24 bases between. The CDR3 loop reads CASSQVRPSGDRPDQPQHF. The CDR3 DNA reads TGCGCCAGCAGCCAAGTCCGACCGTCGGGGGATCGTCCTGATCAGCCCCAGCATTTT.

Of note for this clone: The sample holds other DNA sequences that translate to the same CDR3. The chain links TRBV9 to TRBJ2-2; D might be TRBD1 (5 bases). The CDR3 covers 14 residues. V was clipped by 2 bases and J by 1 base, with 6 bases between them. The germline V gene encodes CDR1 SGDLS and CDR2 YYNGEE. The DNA of the CDR3 is TGTGCCAGCAGCGTTACAGGGAACACCGGGGAGCTGTTTTTT. Encoded protein: CASSVTGNTGELFF.

The CDR3 loop reads CSAGPAGTIHPYEQYF. The DNA for the CDR3 is TGCAGCGCTGGACCGGCGGGGACTATTCATCCCTACGAGCAGTACTTC. The J gene is TRBJ2-7, the V gene TRBV29-1, with 7 bases fitting TRBD2. J lost 2 bases, V lost 7 bases, and 17 bases had no gene match. CDR1 SQVTM and CDR2 ANQGSEA come from the germline V gene. The length of the CDR3 is 16 residues.

The V call is TRBV6-5, the J call TRBJ1-3; TRBD1 aligns across 8 bases. Germline values: CDR1 MNHEY, CDR2 SVGAGI. Losses at the gene ends were 5 bases for V and 4 bases for J; bases not matched to a gene: 1. CDR3 length equals 13 residues. The CDR3 DNA is TGTGCCAGCAGTCGGACAGGGGGAAACACCATATATTTT. The encoded protein is CASSRTGGNTIYF.

This clone is a singleton in its sample. The J gene is TRBJ1-4, the V gene TRBV4-2; no clear D. The CDR3 consists of 15 residues. Germline CDR1 and CDR2: LGHNA and YNFKEQ. The V gene lost 4 bases and the J gene lost 8 bases, with 17 bases spanning the gap. CDR3 bases: TGTGCCAGCAGCCTCCTAAGGAAGGCGGGCGAAAAACTGTTTTTT. Its translation: CASSLLRKAGEKLFF.